This T cell receptor (beta chain) was documented in a study of CD8+CD57+ T cells in acquired aplastic anemia. Profiling that covered TCR beta VDJ and CDR3 relied on genomic DNA as its template. A single record per CDR3 protein comes from TCRdb applying MiXCR to the reads. This table holds 90,000 to 150,000 distinct CDR3 sequences, 55% to 60% found once. The V end lost 6 bases, the J end lost 1 base, and 17 bases lay between the germline ends. The CDR3 consists of 15 residues. The germline V gene has CDR1 DFQATT and CDR2 SNEGSKA (reference sequence). Only patients with CD8+CD57+ cell expansion on flow cytometry were chosen for sequencing. This clonotype was seen once.

The sample taken for sequencing was sorted CD4+, CD8+, or CD8+CD57+ T cells (not recorded which) from PBMCs. This TCR was sampled from a human donor with aplastic anemia. The gene calls are TRBV20-1 and TRBJ2-3, with D possibly being TRBD2 (6 bases). In DNA, the CDR3 is TGCAGTGCAAGGACGGAGGGAAAGGGCACAGATACGCAGTATTTT. Protein product: CSARTEGKGTDTQYF.